This TCR beta chain was sequenced in a study of PD-L1 blockade in urothelial cancer. The CDR3 contains 15 residues. Germline loops: CDR1 MGHRA, CDR2 YSYEKL. V was clipped by 4 bases and J by 2 bases; unmatched bases: 2. This clone was counted a few times. Profiling relied on immunoSEQ multiplex PCR, and the TCRdb table lists in-frame clones only, not all of them. Of some 50,000 clones listed, about 91% are singletons. The clonotype was recovered from a man older than 75 with urothelial cancer. The chain employs TRBV4-1 and TRBJ2-7, with TRBD2 matching 13 bases. Sequencing used PBMCs, obtained around atezolizumab (anti-PD-L1) treatment. CDR3 nucleotide sequence: TGCGCCAGCAGCCGGGGACTAGCGGGGACCTACGAGCAGTACTTC. Amino acids: CASSRGLAGTYEQYF.